This T cell receptor beta chain was identified during a study of control samples from healthy donors and cancer patients. This clone has just a few counts. The length of the CDR3 is 15 residues. Germline V gene data show CDR1 as MDHEN and CDR2 as SYDVKM. The V segment lost 3 bases and the J segment 6 bases; nucleotides outside the gene matches: 5. The protocol was immunoSEQ multiplex PCR, while the TCRdb copy is restricted to in-frame clones and leaves out a portion. The table shows about 160,000 clones, with about 90% occurring only once. The TCR was taken from a man aged 25-45 years in good health. The sequencing sample was made of blood. The chain carries TRBV28 and TRBJ1-5; TRBD1 agrees at 10 bases. For the CDR3, the DNA is TGTGCCAGCAGTTTTGCGGGACAGGGGATTCAGCCCCAGCATTTT. As protein: CASSFAGQGIQPQHF.